Following are 6 T cell receptor beta chains from one sample sequenced in a study of early T cells in non-severe SARS-CoV-2 infection. TCRdb processed the 5' RACE reads anew with MiXCR; each CDR3 protein has one entry. The sample records about 43,000 distinct CDR3 sequences, roughly a tenth being singletons. Sequenced input: whole blood. The receptors shown here come from an adult who was a healthcare worker with PCR-confirmed SARS-CoV-2 infection or an uninfected control (not recorded which).

At least ten counts were recorded for this clonotype. The V call is TRBV2, the J call TRBJ2-3; D is possibly TRBD1 (6 bases). Trimming shortened V by 2 bases and J by 6 bases, and 18 bases separated the two germline ends. The CDR3 has 16 residues. The V gene's germline CDR1 is SNHLY and CDR2 FYNNEI. CDR3 bases: TGTGCCAGCAGTGAAACCTATCGACAGGCTGGGGATACGCAGTATTTT. It codes for CASSETYRQAGDTQYF.

V is TRBV29-1 and J is TRBJ1-1; tentative D call: TRBD1 (5 bases). CDR1 and CDR2 (germline): SQVTM, ANQGSEA. CDR3 length: 11 residues. CDR3 protein: CTLGGATEAFF. CDR3 sequence (DNA): TGCACCTTGGGGGGAGCCACTGAAGCTTTCTTT.

Concerning this clonotype: Just one base apart from a much larger clone, this may be a read error. The chain is built from TRBV12-5 and TRBJ1-1; D is possibly TRBD1 (5 bases). CDR3 length: 14 residues. CDR1 is LGHNT and CDR2 is FRNRAP in the germline V gene. The CDR3 loop is CASGMVGQNTEAFF. CDR3 in DNA: TGTGCTAGTGGTATGGTAGGACAAAACACTGAAGCTTTCTTT.

With regard to this clonotype: At one boundary the junction diverges from the germline segment, which might be a read error. The V and J genes are TRBV7-6 and TRBJ1-4; D may be TRBD1 (5 bases). Germline V gene lookup returns CDR1 SGHVS and CDR2 FNYEAQ. This CDR3 is built from 17 residues. The CDR3 reads CASSLGGPDRTNGKLFF. The CDR3 DNA is TGTGCCAGCAGCTTGGGGGGTCCCGACCGCACTAATGGAAAACTGTTTTTT.

The rearrangement joins TRBV7-3 to TRBJ1-5, with D uncertain. Looked up from germline, CDR1 is SGHTA and CDR2 is FQGTGA. CDR3 length equals 13 residues. Trimming stripped 2 bases from V and 6 bases from J, with 8 bases between. CDR3: CASSLDPLQPQHF. Written as DNA, the CDR3 is TGTGCCAGCAGCTTAGATCCCCTTCAGCCCCAGCATTTT.

V gene TRBV20-1 combines with J gene TRBJ2-7, with D maybe TRBD1 (5 bases). V lost 4 bases to trimming and J lost 2 bases, with 12 bases between them. CDR3 size: 13 residues. Germline CDR1 DFQATT, CDR2 SNEGSKA (reference sequence). The CDR3 bases are TGCAGTGCTATGAAGGACATCACCTACGAGCAGTACTTC. It translates to CSAMKDITYEQYF.